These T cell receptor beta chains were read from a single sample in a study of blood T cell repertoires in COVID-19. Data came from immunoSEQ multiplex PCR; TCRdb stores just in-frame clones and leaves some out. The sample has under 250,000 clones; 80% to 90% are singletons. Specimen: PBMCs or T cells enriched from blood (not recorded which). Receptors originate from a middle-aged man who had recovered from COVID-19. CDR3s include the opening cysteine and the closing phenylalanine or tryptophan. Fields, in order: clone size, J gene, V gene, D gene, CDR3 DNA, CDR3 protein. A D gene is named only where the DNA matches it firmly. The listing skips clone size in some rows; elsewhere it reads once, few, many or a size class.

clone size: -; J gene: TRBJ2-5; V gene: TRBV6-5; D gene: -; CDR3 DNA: TGTGCCAGCAGCAAGCATCAGACCCAGTACTTC; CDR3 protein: CASSKHQTQYF
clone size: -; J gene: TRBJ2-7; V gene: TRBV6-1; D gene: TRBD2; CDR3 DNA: TGTGCCAGCAGTGAAGTTGCTAGCGGGACATACGAGCAGTACTTC; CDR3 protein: CASSEVASGTYEQYF
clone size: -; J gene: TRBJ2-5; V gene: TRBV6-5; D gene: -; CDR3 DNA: TGTGCCTCCGGGTTTCACGAGACCCAGTACTTC; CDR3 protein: CASGFHETQYF
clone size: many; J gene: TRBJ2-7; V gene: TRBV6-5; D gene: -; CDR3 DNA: TGTGCCAGCAGATTTGGTCCAGTGTCCTACGAGCAGTACTTC; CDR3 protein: CASRFGPVSYEQYF
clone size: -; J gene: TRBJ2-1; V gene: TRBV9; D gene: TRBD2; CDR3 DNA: TGTGCCAGCAGCGTGTTAACTAGCGGATACAATGAGCAGTTCTTC; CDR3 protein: CASSVLTSGYNEQFF
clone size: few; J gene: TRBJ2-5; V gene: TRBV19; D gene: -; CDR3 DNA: TGTGCCAGTAGTATAGGGTCAGGGTACCAAGAGACCCAGTACTTC; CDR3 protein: CASSIGSGYQETQYF
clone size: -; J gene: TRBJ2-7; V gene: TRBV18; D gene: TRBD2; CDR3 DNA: TGTGCCAGCTCACCTGGGACTAAAGAGCAGTACTTC; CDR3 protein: CASSPGTKEQYF
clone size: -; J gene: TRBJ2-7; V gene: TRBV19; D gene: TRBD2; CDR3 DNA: TGTGCCAGTAGTAAACGGACTAGCGGGACTTCCTACGAGCAGTACTTC; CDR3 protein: CASSKRTSGTSYEQYF
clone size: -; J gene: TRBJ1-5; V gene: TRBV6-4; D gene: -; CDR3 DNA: TGTGCCAGCGCGGCAAGTAGCAATCAGCCCCAGCATTTT; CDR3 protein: CASAASSNQPQHF
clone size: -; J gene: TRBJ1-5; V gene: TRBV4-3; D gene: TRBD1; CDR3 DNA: TGCGCCAGCAGCCAACGCTCGTCTGTAACAGGGGAGCAGCCCCAGCATTTT; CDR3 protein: CASSQRSSVTGEQPQHF
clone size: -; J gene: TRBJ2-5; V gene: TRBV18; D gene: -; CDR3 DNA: TGTGCCAGCTCACCACCCGGGGTACAAGAGACCCAGTACTTC; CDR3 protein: CASSPPGVQETQYF
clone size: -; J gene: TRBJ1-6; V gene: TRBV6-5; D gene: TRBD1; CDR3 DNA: TGTGCCAGCAGTTTGAAAGGGGGCAGTTCACCCCTCCACTTT; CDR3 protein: CASSLKGGSSPLHF
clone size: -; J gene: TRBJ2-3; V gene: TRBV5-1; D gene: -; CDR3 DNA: TGCGCCAGCAGCCCGTTTAGCGGCCCAGGGGGAGATACGCAGTATTTT; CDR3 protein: CASSPFSGPGGDTQYF
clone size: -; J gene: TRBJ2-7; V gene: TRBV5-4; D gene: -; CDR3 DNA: TGTGCCAGCAGCTTGAAGGGGGGGAAGCGTGAGCAGTACTTC; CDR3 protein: CASSLKGGKREQYF
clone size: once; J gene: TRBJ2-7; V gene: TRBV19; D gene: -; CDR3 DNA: TGTGCCAGTAGTACCCGGACAGATCCAAGCTCCTACGAGCAGTACTTC; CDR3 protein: CASSTRTDPSSYEQYF
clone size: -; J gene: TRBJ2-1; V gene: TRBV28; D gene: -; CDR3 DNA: TGTGCCAGCAGCCTCAGCAATGAGCAGTTCTTC; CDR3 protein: CASSLSNEQFF
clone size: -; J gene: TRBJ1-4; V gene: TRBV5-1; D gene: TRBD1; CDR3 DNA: TGCGCCAGCAGCTTGGCCTTCGGAGGGGGCGATGAAAAACTGTTTTTT; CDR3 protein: CASSLAFGGGDEKLFF
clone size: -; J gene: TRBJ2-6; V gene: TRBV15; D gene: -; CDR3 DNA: TGTGCCACCAGCAGAGCGGGGGGCGCGACGGGGGCCAACGTCCTGACTTTC; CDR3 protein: CATSRAGGATGANVLTF
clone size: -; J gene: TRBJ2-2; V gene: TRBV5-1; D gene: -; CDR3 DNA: TGCGCCAGCCAAACGGGGATGAACACCGGGGAGCTGTTTTTT; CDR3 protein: CASQTGMNTGELFF
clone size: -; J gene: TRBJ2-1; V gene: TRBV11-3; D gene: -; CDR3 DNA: TGTGCCAGCAGCTCCCTAGAAAGGGGGTCCAATGAGCAGTTCTTC; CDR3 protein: CASSSLERGSNEQFF
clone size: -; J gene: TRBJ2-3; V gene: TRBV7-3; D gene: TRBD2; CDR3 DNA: TGTGCCAGCAGCCTAAGGTACCAGCGGGGGGATACAGATACGCAGTATTTT; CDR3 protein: CASSLRYQRGDTDTQYF
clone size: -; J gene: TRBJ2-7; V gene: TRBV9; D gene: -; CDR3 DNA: TGTGCCAGCAGCTTCTCCCCCGGCTACGAGCAGTACTTC; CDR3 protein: CASSFSPGYEQYF
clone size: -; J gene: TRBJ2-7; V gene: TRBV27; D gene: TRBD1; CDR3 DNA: TGTGCCAGCAGTTTAACAGGGGCTAGAATAGTCGGCGACGAGCAGTACTTC; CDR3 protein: CASSLTGARIVGDEQYF